This T cell receptor (beta chain) was recorded in a study of vaccination and CD4 T cells after COVID-19. About the study: There were two doses of either BNT162b2 or mRNA-1273 vaccine given to participants.

Cultured CD4+ T cells had their DNA profiled by the Oncomine TCR Beta short-read assay. DNA came from CD4+ T cells after culture. TCRdb passed the PCR reads through MiXCR, listing each CDR3 protein once. This sample has approximately 18,000 distinct CDR3 sequences, with more than 55% found just once. Described treatment: roughly 10-day PBMC culture with coronavirus spike peptide pools or control peptides (ViraFEST assay). Looked up from germline, CDR1 is SGHDN and CDR2 is FVKESK. V shed 4 bases and J shed 1 base, with 7 bases lying between them. This CDR3 contains 13 residues. Comments on this clonotype: Its antigen is unknown.

The sample taken for sequencing was CD4+ T cells from blood, cultured in vitro. The TCR comes from a human donor who had recovered from COVID-19. The chain combines TRBV14 with TRBJ1-2, with D unresolved. The DNA of the CDR3 is TGTGCCAGCAGCCGGGTCATTAACTATGGCTACACCTTC. Protein: CASSRVINYGYTF. Based on the CDR3 plus reference TRBV14 and TRBJ1-2, the full variable domain is EAGVTQFPSHSVIEKGQTVTLRCDPISGHDNLYWYRRVMGKEIKFLLHFVKESKQDESGMPNNRFLAERTGGTYSTLKVQPAELEDSGVYFCASSRVINYGYTFGSGTRLTVV.